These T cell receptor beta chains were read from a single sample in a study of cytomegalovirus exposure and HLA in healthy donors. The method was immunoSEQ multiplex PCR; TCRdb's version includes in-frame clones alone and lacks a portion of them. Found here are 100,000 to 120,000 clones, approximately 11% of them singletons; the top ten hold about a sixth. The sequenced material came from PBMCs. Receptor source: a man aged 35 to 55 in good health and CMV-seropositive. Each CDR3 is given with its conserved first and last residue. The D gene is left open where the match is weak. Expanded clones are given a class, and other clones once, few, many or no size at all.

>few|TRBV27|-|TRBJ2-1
TGTGCCAGCAGTTCCCGACGGGGAGGAGACAATGAGCAGTTCTTC
CASSSRRGGDNEQFF
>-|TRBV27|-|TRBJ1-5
TGTGCCAGCAGTTTAACCACAAACAATCAGCCCCAGCATTTT
CASSLTTNNQPQHF
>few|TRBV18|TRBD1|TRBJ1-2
TGTGCCAGCTCACCGACAGGGGGCAGGTCCTATGGCTACACCTTC
CASSPTGGRSYGYTF
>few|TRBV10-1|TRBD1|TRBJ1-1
TGCGCCAGCAGTCAAGGACAGGGTCCAAGAACTGAAGCTTTCTTT
CASSQGQGPRTEAFF
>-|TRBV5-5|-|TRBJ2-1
TGTGCCAGCAGCTTGATTCACCAGGCCCAGGGTTTCTTC
CASSLIHQAQGFF
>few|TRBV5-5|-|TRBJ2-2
TGTGCCAGCAGCCTTAGATACACCGGGGAGCTGTTTTTT
CASSLRYTGELFF
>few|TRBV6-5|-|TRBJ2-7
TGTGCCAGCAGTTTAAAGAGGAGGGCCTACGAGCAGTACTTC
CASSLKRRAYEQYF
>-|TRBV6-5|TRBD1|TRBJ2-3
TGTGCCAGCAGTTCCGGGACAGGGTGGGGGACAGATACGCAGTATTTT
CASSSGTGWGTDTQYF
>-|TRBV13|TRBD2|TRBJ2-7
TGTGCCAGCAGCAGAGGCCACCGGGACTACTGGGGCTACGAGCAGTACTTC
CASSRGHRDYWGYEQYF
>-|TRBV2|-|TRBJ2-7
TGTGCCAGCAGTGAAGTTTTGTTTGGTCTCTACGAGCAGTACTTC
CASSEVLFGLYEQYF
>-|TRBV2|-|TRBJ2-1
TGTGCCAGCAGCTCACAGGGGAGGTGGGAGCAGTTCTTC
CASSSQGRWEQFF
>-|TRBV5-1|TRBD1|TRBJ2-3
TGCGCCAGCAGCTTGGGGGACAGACGCACAGATACGCAGTATTTT
CASSLGDRRTDTQYF
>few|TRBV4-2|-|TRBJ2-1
TGTGCCAGCAGCCAGATAGCGGAGGAGCAGTTCTTC
CASSQIAEEQFF
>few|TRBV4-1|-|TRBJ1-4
TGCGCCAGCAGCCAAGATAGTCGGGGAGTTGAGAAACTGTTTTTT
CASSQDSRGVEKLFF
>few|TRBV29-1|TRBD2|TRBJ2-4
TGCAGCGCCCGGGCTAGCGGCAAAAACATTCAGTACTTC
CSARASGKNIQYF
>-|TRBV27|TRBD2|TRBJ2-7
TGTGCCAGCAGTAATCACCGTAGCGGGTCCCGGGACGAGCAGTACTTC
CASSNHRSGSRDEQYF
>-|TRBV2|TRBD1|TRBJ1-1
TGTGCCAGCAGCGGGGACAGGAACACTGAAGCTTTCTTT
CASSGDRNTEAFF
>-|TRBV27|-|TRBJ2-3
TGTGCCAGCAGTCCTAAACACCAAGGAGCGGATACGCAGTATTTT
CASSPKHQGADTQYF
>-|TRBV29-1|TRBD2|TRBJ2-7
TGCAGCGTCGCGACGGGACTAGCGGGAGGCAGCTCCTACGAGCAGTACTTC
CSVATGLAGGSSYEQYF
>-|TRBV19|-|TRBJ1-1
TGTGCCAGTAGTCTGCTCAGGGTGAACACTGAAGCTTTCTTT
CASSLLRVNTEAFF
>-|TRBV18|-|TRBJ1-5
TGTGCCAGCTCAGGGGGGGCTGAACAGCCCCAGCATTTT
CASSGGAEQPQHF
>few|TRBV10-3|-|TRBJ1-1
TGTGCCATCGGTGCAGTGAACATGAACACTGAAGCTTTCTTT
CAIGAVNMNTEAFF
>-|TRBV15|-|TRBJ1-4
TGTGCCACCAGCAGATCCCTACAGGGAACGGGTGAAAAACTGTTTTTT
CATSRSLQGTGEKLFF
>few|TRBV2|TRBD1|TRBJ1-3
TGTGCCAGCAGTGAAAATGACCCAGGGGGAGACTCTGGAAACACCATATATTTT
CASSENDPGGDSGNTIYF
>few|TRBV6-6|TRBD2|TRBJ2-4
TGTGCCAGCAGTTGGGGGGGAGAAAACATTCAGTACTTC
CASSWGGENIQYF
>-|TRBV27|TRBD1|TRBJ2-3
TGTGCCAGCATAACCGACAGGGGACTCATCACAGATACGCAGTATTTT
CASITDRGLITDTQYF
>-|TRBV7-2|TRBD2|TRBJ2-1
TGTGCCAGCAGCTCCGCGACTAGCGGGACCAGCTCCTACAATGAGCAGTTCTTC
CASSSATSGTSSYNEQFF
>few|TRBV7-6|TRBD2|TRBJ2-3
TGTGCCAGCAGCTTAGTCAGCGGGAGGAGCACAGATACGCAGTATTTT
CASSLVSGRSTDTQYF
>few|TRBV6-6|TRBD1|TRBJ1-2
TGTGCCAGCAGTCGACAGGGAAGCGGCTACACCTTC
CASSRQGSGYTF
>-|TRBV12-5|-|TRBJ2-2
TGTGCTAGTGGTTTGGTTCCAGGGTTGACCACCGGGGAGCTGTTTTTT
CASGLVPGLTTGELFF
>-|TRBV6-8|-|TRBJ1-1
TGTGCCAGCAGTTACGCTGAGGGCACTGAAGCTTTCTTT
CASSYAEGTEAFF
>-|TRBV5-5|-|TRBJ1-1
TGTGCCAGCAGCATCGATTGGAGATACACTGAAGCTTTCTTT
CASSIDWRYTEAFF
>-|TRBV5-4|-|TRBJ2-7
TGTGCCAGCAGCTTCGTCGGGGTCGAGTCCTACGAGCAGTACTTC
CASSFVGVESYEQYF
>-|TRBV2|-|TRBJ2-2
TGTGCCAGCAATTTACAGGTTGGCGGCGGGGAGCTGTTTTTT
CASNLQVGGGELFF
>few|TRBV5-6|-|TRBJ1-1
TGTGCCAGCAGCCGGGAAGGGGGGGTAGGGAACACTGAAGCTTTCTTT
CASSREGGVGNTEAFF
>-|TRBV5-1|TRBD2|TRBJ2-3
TGCGCCAGCAGCCTAATACTAGCGGGAGGGCCGGATACGCAGTATTTT
CASSLILAGGPDTQYF
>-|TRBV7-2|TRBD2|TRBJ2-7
TGTGCCAGCAGCTTAGACCCGACTAGCGGAACTTACGAGCAGTACTTC
CASSLDPTSGTYEQYF
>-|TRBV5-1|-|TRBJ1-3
TGCGCCAGCAGCTTAGTAGGGGCTGGAAACACCATATATTTT
CASSLVGAGNTIYF
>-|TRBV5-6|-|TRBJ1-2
TGTGCCAGCAGCCCTAGAGGAGGATCCGACTATGGCTACACCTTC
CASSPRGGSDYGYTF
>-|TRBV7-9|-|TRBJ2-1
TGTGCCAGCAGCCCATTCAAGGGCAGGGTGAATGAGCAGTTCTTC
CASSPFKGRVNEQFF
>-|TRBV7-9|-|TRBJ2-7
TGTGCCAGCAGCCCCGACGGAGCCTACGAGCAGTACTTC
CASSPDGAYEQYF
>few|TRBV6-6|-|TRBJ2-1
TGTGCCAGCAGCCTAAAGAGGTACAATGAGCAGTTCTTC
CASSLKRYNEQFF
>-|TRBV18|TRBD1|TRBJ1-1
TGTGCCAGCTCACCAATACAGGGGGGCACTGAAGCTTTCTTT
CASSPIQGGTEAFF
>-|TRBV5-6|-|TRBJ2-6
TGTGCCAGCAGCACCAGGGGCAGGACTGGGGCCAACGTCCTGACTTTC
CASSTRGRTGANVLTF
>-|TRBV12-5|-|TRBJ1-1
TGTGCTAGTGGTTTCGGGGTGATGAAGGGCACTGAAGCTTTCTTT
CASGFGVMKGTEAFF